This T cell receptor (beta chain) was sequenced during a study of T-cell reconstitution after alpha-beta-depleted transplantation in children. General study results and limits: Some patients owed their high day-60 TCRbeta diversity to surviving recipient T cells and thymic progenitors. Reported findings indicate that, about two months after transplant, alpha-beta T cells came from several hundred expanded clones, which were derived from non-depleted graft cells. Among T cells one year after transplant, newly produced cells accounted for most counts and diversity.

The TCRbeta library was prepared with unique molecular identifiers. One entry per CDR3 protein, called by TCRdb with MiXCR from the PCR reads. The sample consists of fewer than 500,000 distinct CDR3 sequences, approximately 41% of them appearing once. A word on this clonotype: Its antigen is not identified.

The sequence derives from a girl aged 2-10 years with aplastic anemia, due to receive a stem cell transplant. This specimen consisted of PBMCs, obtained before TCRalphabeta/CD19-depleted stem cell transplant.

The DNA for the CDR3 is TGTGCCAGCACCGGGACAGGGCGATCCCATAGGTCTGGGGCCAACGTCCTGACTTTC. It codes for CASTGTGRSHRSGANVLTF. The V call is TRBV27, the J call TRBJ2-6, with 9 bases that match TRBD1. This CDR3 has 19 amino acids. V was pared by 7 bases and J by 1 base, with 14 bases of the junction left unmatched. The germline CDR1 and CDR2 sequences are MNHEY and SMNVEV (reference sequence). The full variable domain, its missing parts supplied by reference TRBV27 and TRBJ2-6, is EAQVTQNPRYLITVTGKKLTVTCSQNMNHEYMSWYRQDPGLGLRQIYYSMNVEVTDKGDVPEGYKVSRKEKRNFPLILESPSPNQTSLYFCASTGTGRSHRSGANVLTFGAGSRLTVL.